This TCR beta chain stems from a study of blood T cell repertoires in COVID-19. TCRdb's copy holds only in-frame clones and misses some; the assay was immunoSEQ multiplex PCR. The sample lists almost 65,000 clones; approximately 90% were seen once. Trimming took 0 bases from V and 5 from J; bases not matched to a gene: 6. Germline CDR1 SGDLS, CDR2 YYNGEE. This CDR3 contains 16 residues. The study recruited people aged about 18 to 89 years across about two dozen US areas. Cohorts were determined from participant-reported clinical history. Recovered status in Cohort 3 required two negative PCRs, clearance, or symptom resolution.

The sequenced sample consisted of PBMCs or T cells enriched from blood (not recorded which). This clonotype was obtained from a woman aged 35 to 49 who had recovered from COVID-19. The V call is TRBV9, the J call TRBJ1-2, with 11 bases aligning to TRBD1. CDR3 DNA sequence: TGTGCCAGCAGCGTAGGGACAGGGGGCAGTTCGTATGGCTACACCTTC. Protein: CASSVGTGGSSYGYTF.